The 29 T cell receptor beta chains below all came from one sample that was sequenced in a study of cytomegalovirus exposure and HLA in healthy donors. The primer mix had 60 Vbeta and 13 Jbeta primers. Sequencing was performed with immunoSEQ multiplex PCR; in TCRdb, only in-frame clones are kept and a portion is missing. Of under 50,000 clones in the sample, about 70% were seen once. The sample was PBMCs. These receptors were taken from a young man in good health and CMV-seronegative.

This clone was observed once. The chain links TRBV7-9 to TRBJ1-2; no clear D gene. CDR3 length: 13 residues. V was clipped by 2 bases and J by 6 bases, with 10 bases between them. CDR1 and CDR2 (germline): SEHNR, FQNEAQ (reference sequence). DNA of the CDR3: TGTGCCAGCAGCTTAAGAACTCGTGATGGCTACACCTTC. This gives the protein CASSLRTRDGYTF.

The rearrangement uses TRBV2 and TRBJ2-1, with a weak D call TRBD1 (6 bases). V lost 0 bases and J lost 3, with 15 bases in between. CDR3 size: 17 residues. Germline assignment: CDR1 SNHLY and CDR2 FYNNEI. The CDR3 spells CASSEAPPGHLYNEQFF. The CDR3 bases are TGTGCCAGCAGTGAAGCGCCCCCGGGACACCTCTACAATGAGCAGTTCTTC.

Judged by abundance, this clone is medium-sized. V is TRBV5-1 and J is TRBJ2-1; D might be TRBD2 (7 bases). CDR1 SGHRS and CDR2 YFSETQ come from the germline V gene. The CDR3 is 15 amino acids. Trimming removed 7 bases from V and 6 bases from J, with 20 bases in between. In DNA form, the CDR3 reads TGCGCCAGCGAGAGGACGGGGGAGGGGGTCAATGAGCAGTTCTTC. It translates to CASERTGEGVNEQFF.

The rearrangement joins TRBV9 to TRBJ2-2; D is undetermined. The CDR3 has 13 residues. V lost 0 bases, J lost 5 bases, and 5 bases lay in between. CDR1 is SGDLS and CDR2 is YYNGEE in the germline V gene. The CDR3 coding sequence is TGTGCCAGCAGCGTAGCAAAAACCGGGGAGCTGTTTTTT. This gives the protein CASSVAKTGELFF.

The chain combines TRBV19 with TRBJ1-5; D unclear. Trimming removed 9 bases at V and 2 bases at J, with 14 bases between. This CDR3 has 14 amino acids. CDR1 is LNHDA and CDR2 is SQIVND in the germline V gene (reference sequence). This CDR3 reads CASDRERGNQPQHF. Written as DNA, the CDR3 is TGTGCCAGCGACCGGGAGCGTGGCAATCAGCCCCAGCATTTT.

The chain uses TRBV25-1 and TRBJ1-3, with D uncertain. The CDR3 is 13 amino acids. In germline, CDR1 is MGHDK, CDR2 SYGVNS. V was pared by 4 bases and J by 3 bases, with 7 bases between. CDR3 protein: CASSVLSGNTIYF. Written as DNA, the CDR3 is TGTGCCAGCAGTGTCCTCAGTGGAAACACCATATATTTT.

The chain couples TRBV5-1 to TRBJ2-1; a weak D match, TRBD1 (5 bases). Germline CDR1 and CDR2: SGHRS and YFSETQ. Trimming left V 5 bases short and J 7 bases short, with 16 bases between. There are 14 residues in the CDR3. The CDR3 sequence is CASSLSGNRNEQFF. The DNA for the CDR3 is TGCGCCAGCAGTCTCTCAGGGAACCGGAATGAGCAGTTCTTC.

The rearrangement joins TRBV19 to TRBJ1-2, with D possibly TRBD1 on 6 matching bases. With 1 base removed from V and 6 bases from J, the gap between germline ends came to 15 bases. The CDR3 contains 15 residues. Germline loops: CDR1 LNHDA, CDR2 SQIVND (reference sequence). CDR3 amino acids: CASSIGRQAANGYTF. The CDR3 coding sequence is TGTGCCAGTAGTATAGGAAGACAGGCGGCCAATGGCTACACCTTC.

The chain recombines TRBV28 with TRBJ2-7; D is perhaps TRBD1 (5 bases). This CDR3 is built from 13 residues. CDR1 is MDHEN, CDR2 SYDVKM, per germline. Trimming removed 6 bases from V and 3 bases from J, with 12 bases in between. CDR3 sequence: CASSLTGLYEQYF. The CDR3 DNA follows: TGTGCCAGCAGCCTTACAGGCCTCTACGAGCAGTACTTC.

The chain carries TRBV10-3 and TRBJ2-5; TRBD1 aligns across 9 bases. J gave up 5 bases and V 5 bases, and 3 bases lay outside the gene matches. Per germline, CDR1 ENHRY and CDR2 SYGVKD. This CDR3 has 13 residues. The CDR3 loop reads CAISWDREETQYF. The DNA of the CDR3 is TGTGCCATCAGTTGGGACAGGGAGGAGACCCAGTACTTC.

The genes are TRBV13 and TRBJ2-2; D not resolved. CDR1 is PRHDT, CDR2 FYEKMQ, per germline (reference sequence). The CDR3 runs to 14 residues. V gave up 0 bases and J gave up 4 bases, with 6 bases separating them. The CDR3 DNA reads as TGTGCCAGCAGCTTAGGCCCGGGCACCGGGGAGCTGTTTTTT. Protein sequence: CASSLGPGTGELFF.

The J gene is TRBJ2-1, the V gene TRBV7-6; 11 bases fit TRBD2. Germline V CDR1 and CDR2: SGHVS, FNYEAQ. Losses at the gene ends were 5 bases for V and 4 bases for J; bases not matched to a gene: 7. The CDR3 is 16 residues long. CDR3 in amino acids: CASSPTGTSGYNEQFF. The CDR3 DNA is TGTGCCAGCAGCCCAACCGGGACTAGCGGATACAATGAGCAGTTCTTC.

The J gene is TRBJ2-7, the V gene TRBV4-1; possibly TRBD1 for D (6 bases). V was shortened by 1 base and J by 6 bases, with 16 bases between the two germline ends. The CDR3 has 15 residues. Per germline, CDR1 MGHRA and CDR2 YSYEKL. CDR3 bases: TGCGCCAGCAGCCAAGGTCCCCAGGGGACCTCCGAGCAGTACTTC. Protein: CASSQGPQGTSEQYF.

The chain combines TRBV18 with TRBJ2-5; 11 bases match TRBD2. The CDR3 covers 16 residues. The V gene's germline CDR1 is KGHSH and CDR2 LQKENI. Germline trimming cut 4 bases from V and 3 bases from J; bases unmatched to any gene: 7. CDR3 loop: CASSRVLTSGKETQYF. In nucleotides, the CDR3 is TGTGCCAGCTCACGGGTGCTGACTAGCGGGAAAGAGACCCAGTACTTC.

The chain recombines TRBV7-7 with TRBJ1-2, with D uncertain. Germline assignment: CDR1 SSHAT and CDR2 FNYEAQ (reference sequence). V lost 9 bases and J 8 bases, leaving 10 bases between the germline ends. The CDR3 has 10 amino acids. CDR3 sequence: CASPQKGYTF. In DNA, the CDR3 is TGTGCCAGTCCCCAAAAAGGCTACACCTTC.

V gene TRBV6-6 combines with J gene TRBJ1-4; 10 positions match TRBD1. This CDR3 comprises 16 residues. Per the germline V gene, CDR1 is MNHNY and CDR2 is SVGAGI (reference sequence). V was pared by 7 bases and J by 7 bases, with 12 bases of the junction left unmatched. CDR3 coding DNA: TGTGCCAGCACAAGATACGACAGGGGGCGCCCTGAAAAACTGTTTTTT. Its translation is CASTRYDRGRPEKLFF.

J is TRBJ2-7 and V is TRBV2, with D unclear. Germline CDR1 SNHLY, CDR2 FYNNEI. This CDR3 is built from 11 residues. Trimming took 6 bases from V and 4 from J, leaving 7 bases between them. DNA of the CDR3: TGTGCCAGCAGAAGAGATTACGAGCAGTACTTC. As protein: CASRRDYEQYF.

The V call is TRBV7-9, the J call TRBJ1-2; D not certain. CDR3 length: 15 amino acids. Germline V gene lookup returns CDR1 SEHNR and CDR2 FQNEAQ (reference sequence). The ends were cut back, 1 base at V and 3 bases at J, with 12 bases in the middle. The CDR3 DNA reads TGTGCCAGCAGCTTAGTTGACATCGAGTACTATGGCTACACCTTC. Protein: CASSLVDIEYYGYTF.

The chain has TRBV11-2 and TRBJ2-2, with D maybe TRBD2 (6 bases). The CDR3 covers 14 residues. Trimming stripped 1 base from V and 9 bases from J, with 12 bases between. CDR1 is SGHAT, CDR2 FQNNGV, per germline. The CDR3 nucleotides read TGTGCCAGCAGCTTAGGTATTAGCGGAAGGGAGCTGTTTTTT. This encodes CASSLGISGRELFF.

The chain combines TRBV6-1 with TRBJ2-7; a possible D gene is TRBD2 (6 bases). Germline CDR1 MNHNS, CDR2 SASEGT. The CDR3 has 13 amino acids. Deletions cut 6 bases from V and 2 bases from J, with 11 bases between. As DNA, the CDR3 is TGTGCCAGCAGGGACGGAGGGACCTACGAGCAGTACTTC. This gives the protein CASRDGGTYEQYF.

The rearrangement uses TRBV30 and TRBJ2-1, with D possibly being TRBD2 (6 bases). Germline lookup yields CDR1 GTSNPN and CDR2 SVGIG (reference sequence). Trimming left V 2 bases short and J 3 bases short, with 17 bases between. This CDR3 has 16 amino acids. In DNA, the CDR3 is TGTGCCTGGAGTCGTCTGGGGGGAACACGCTACAATGAGCAGTTCTTC. Translation: CAWSRLGGTRYNEQFF.

J is TRBJ2-3 and V is TRBV30; D remains unclear. The V gene's germline CDR1 is GTSNPN and CDR2 SVGIG (reference sequence). V was pared by 2 bases and J by 6 bases, with 15 bases between. There are 14 residues in the CDR3. The CDR3 DNA is TGTGCCTGGAGTACTCCACTACACCTGGATACGCAGTATTTT. Protein: CAWSTPLHLDTQYF.

The chain employs TRBV15 and TRBJ2-7; D might be TRBD2 (6 bases). CDR3 length: 15 amino acids. V was clipped by 1 base and J by 3 bases, with 13 bases between them. Germline V gene data show CDR1 as LNHNV and CDR2 as YYDKDF (reference sequence). The CDR3: CATSRGSSGSYEQYF. The DNA of the CDR3 is TGTGCCACCAGCAGAGGAAGTAGCGGCAGCTACGAGCAGTACTTC.

The V and J genes are TRBV4-1 and TRBJ2-7, with D possibly matching TRBD2 (6 bases). This CDR3 is 13 amino acids long. Germline CDR1 and CDR2: MGHRA and YSYEKL. V was pared by 4 bases and J by 2 bases, with 9 bases between. CDR3 region: CASSPGLTYEQYF. DNA for the CDR3: TGCGCCAGCAGCCCAGGACTAACCTACGAGCAGTACTTC.

The chain joins TRBV5-1 to TRBJ2-3, with D possibly matching TRBD2 (7 bases). Germline V lookup: CDR1 SGHRS, CDR2 YFSETQ. This CDR3 is 15 amino acids long. Trimming cost V 0 bases and J 3 bases, with 11 bases left between them. This CDR3 reads CASSLVGGQTDTQYF. CDR3 bases: TGCGCCAGCAGCTTGGTGGGGGGGCAAACAGATACGCAGTATTTT.

The chain joins TRBV19 to TRBJ2-3; D perhaps matches TRBD2 (5 bases). CDR1 is LNHDA and CDR2 is SQIVND in the germline V gene (reference sequence). The CDR3 has 14 residues. The ends were cut back, 1 base at V and 0 bases at J, with 5 bases in the middle. Here the CDR3 DNA reads TGTGCCAGTAGTATAGGGACTAGCACAGATACGCAGTATTTT. It specifies CASSIGTSTDTQYF. Looking up the rest from reference TRBV19 and TRBJ2-3 gives the full variable domain: DGGITQSPKYLFRKEGQNVTLSCEQNLNHDAMYWYRQDPGQGLRLIYYSQIVNDFQKGDIAEGYSVSREKKESFPLTVTSAQKNPTAFYLCASSIGTSTDTQYFGPGTRLTVL.

A few counts support this clone. The chain links TRBV29-1 to TRBJ2-5; 8 positions agree with TRBD1. J lost 2 bases, V lost 3 bases, and 5 bases had no gene match. The germline V gene encodes CDR1 SQVTM and CDR2 ANQGSEA. CDR3 size: 14 residues. The CDR3 protein is CSVDQGAAQETQYF. CDR3 in DNA: TGCAGCGTTGACCAGGGGGCGGCGCAAGAGACCCAGTACTTC.

A few counts support this clone. The rearrangement uses TRBV7-8 and TRBJ2-1, with 7 bases lining up with TRBD1. V lost 4 bases, J lost 0 bases, and 6 bases stayed unmatched. Germline V gives CDR1 SGHVS, CDR2 FQNEAQ. The CDR3 runs to 16 residues. The CDR3 loop reads CASSSGRTGSYNEQFF. DNA for the CDR3: TGTGCCAGCAGCTCGGGGCGGACAGGCTCCTACAATGAGCAGTTCTTC.

This clone has just a few counts. The rearrangement links TRBV29-1 to TRBJ1-1, with no clear D. CDR3 size: 10 residues. Germline V CDR1 and CDR2: SQVTM, ANQGSEA. The germline V and J ends were trimmed by 7 bases and 2 bases, with 5 bases remaining between them. In nucleotides, the CDR3 is TGCAGCGCCCATAACACTGAAGCTTTCTTT. Translated: CSAHNTEAFF.